The present TCR beta chain was sequenced within a study of cytomegalovirus exposure and HLA in healthy donors. The overall study: Inside one of the first data releases sat around 86 million unique TCRs taken from HLA-typed donors. Findings of the study overall: Presence/absence analyses assumed roughly uniform sequencing depth across donors, which may not hold.

In regard to this clone: Antigen specificity is unknown.

Germline V gives CDR1 SEHNR, CDR2 FQNEAQ (reference sequence). V was pared by 5 bases and J by 3 bases, with 9 bases between. The CDR3 is 13 amino acids. A multiplex PCR was run with 60 Vbeta primers and 13 Jbeta primers. Assay: immunoSEQ multiplex PCR; the TCRdb copy retains only in-frame clones and omits some. Of about 120,000 clones detected, around 86% appear once; the ten largest clones hold around 2.2%. This TCR derives from a woman aged 40-49 years in good health and CMV-seronegative. Sequencing was done on a sample of PBMCs. The V call is TRBV7-9, the J call TRBJ2-3; D might be TRBD1 (5 bases). CDR3 region: CASSLRETDTQYF. The CDR3 DNA reads as TGTGCCAGCAGCCTCAGGGAAACAGATACGCAGTATTTT. Combining the CDR3 with reference TRBV7-9 and TRBJ2-3 gives the whole variable domain DTGVSQNPRHKITKRGQNVTFRCDPISEHNRLYWYRQTLGQGPEFLTYFQNEAQLEKSRLLSDRFSAERPKGSFSTLEIQRTEQGDSAMYLCASSLRETDTQYFGPGTRLTVL.